Listed below are T cell receptor delta chains from one sample, sequenced in a study of delta chains in infants with herpesvirus infections. TCRdb re-called the RT-PCR reads using CATT. The top ten hold 9.5% of the sample, which has some 880 delta-chain clones, 36% seen once. Sample: peripheral blood, taken at time point 2 of longitudinal follow-up. These receptors were obtained from a human donor who was a Ugandan infant, either HIV-exposed or HIV-unexposed (not recorded which). CDR3s include the opening cysteine and the closing phenylalanine or tryptophan. D genes are given only for firm matches. Clone size is stated in some rows and not others, as once, few, many or a class when expanded.

v_call	d_call	j_call	clone_size	cdr3_aa	cdr3_nt
TRDV1	TRDD3	TRDJ1	NA	CALGPYSSGIRLYTDKLIF	TGTGCTCTTGGGCCCTATTCCTCGGGGATACGCCTGTACACCGATAAACTCATCTTT
TRDV1	TRDD3	TRDJ3	NA	CALGVLPTLRPGGYASSWDTRQMFF	TGTGCTCTTGGGGTTCTTCCTACTCTGAGACCTGGGGGATACGCAAGCTCCTGGGACACCCGACAGATGTTTTTC
TRDV3	TRDD3	TRDJ1	few	CAFILGDTSTDKLIF	TGTGCCTTTATCCTGGGGGATACGAGTACCGATAAACTCATCTTT
TRDV2	TRDD3	TRDJ2	NA	CACEYWGIVGPAQLFF	TGTGCCTGTGAGTACTGGGGGATCGTAGGGCCAGCACAACTCTTCTTT
TRDV1	TRDD3	TRDJ1	once	CALGERGGPSLLTSRLGDNSFTDKLIF	TGTGCTCTTGGGGAACGCGGGGGGCCTTCCCTTCTAACCTCTAGGCTGGGGGATAATTCTTTCACCGATAAACTCATCTTT
TRDV2	TRDD3	TRDJ3	NA	CACDTLGDTGSWDTRQMFF	TGTGCCTGTGACACCCTGGGGGATACAGGTTCCTGGGACACCCGACAGATGTTTTTC
TRDV2	NA	TRDJ3	large	CACDTDGGGDRDTRQMFF	TGTGCCTGTGATACCGACGGGGGAGGAGATCGGGACACCCGACAGATGTTTTTC
TRDV1	TRDD3	TRDJ3	NA	CALGEFPTALVLGDAFSWDTRQMFF	TGTGCTCTTGGGGAATTTCCTACCGCCCTCGTACTGGGGGATGCCTTCTCCTGGGACACCCGACAGATGTTTTTC
TRDV1	TRDD3	TRDJ1	NA	CALGELGHFLSLSWGIRDTHSDKLIF	TGTGCTCTTGGGGAATTAGGTCACTTCCTTTCCCTTTCTTGGGGGATACGGGACACCCATAGCGATAAACTCATCTTT
TRDV1	TRDD3	TRDJ1	large	CALGDRTCPGDTNTDKLIF	TGTGCTCTTGGGGATCGTACATGTCCGGGGGATACGAACACCGATAAACTCATCTTT
TRDV2	TRDD3	TRDJ3	large	CACDTWGMSSWDTRQMFF	TGTGCCTGTGACACCTGGGGGATGAGCTCCTGGGACACCCGACAGATGTTTTTC
TRDV1	TRDD3	TRDJ1	NA	CALGDLPFLLGDTRTDKLIF	TGTGCTCTTGGGGATCTTCCTTTCCTACTGGGGGATACTCGCACCGATAAACTCATCTTT
TRDV2	TRDD3	TRDJ1	few	CACDRSLLGDTWYTDKLIF	TGTGCCTGTGACCGTTCTTTACTGGGGGATACCTGGTACACCGATAAACTCATCTTT
TRDV2	TRDD3	TRDJ1	NA	CACDTGGWGRPTDKLIF	TGTGCCTGTGACACCGGAGGGTGGGGGAGGCCCACCGATAAACTCATCTTT
TRDV1	NA	TRDJ1	NA	CALGEQKALRVLMYTDKLIF	TGTGCTCTTGGGGAACAAAAAGCCCTACGGGTACTCATGTACACCGATAAACTCATCTTT
TRDV2	TRDD3	TRDJ3	NA	CACDAILEGIPWDTRQMFF	TGTGCCTGTGACGCTATATTGGAAGGGATACCCTGGGACACCCGACAGATGTTTTTC
TRDV3	NA	TRDJ1	few	CAFTCLRGCTDKLIF	TGTGCCTTTACGTGCCTACGGGGCTGCACCGATAAACTCATCTTT
TRDV2	NA	TRDJ3	NA	CACDTVLLRSSWDTRQMFF	TGTGCCTGTGACACCGTACTGCTTAGAAGCTCCTGGGACACCCGACAGATGTTTTTC
TRDV3	TRDD3	TRDJ1	NA	CAGTHWPVLGDIRTDKLIF	TGTGCCGGAACCCATTGGCCGGTACTGGGGGATATAAGAACCGATAAACTCATCTTT
TRDV1	TRDD3	TRDJ1	once	CALGELGARTGGYCTDKLIF	TGTGCTCTTGGGGAACTAGGGGCGCGTACTGGGGGATACTGCACCGATAAACTCATCTTT
TRDV3	NA	TRDJ1	NA	CAFPLSYWSRETDKLIF	TGTGCCTTCCCGCTCTCCTACTGGTCACGCGAGACTGATAAACTCATCTTT
TRDV2	NA	TRDJ1	few	CACDKTGVQRYTDKLIF	TGTGCCTGTGACAAAACGGGGGTTCAGAGATACACCGATAAACTCATCTTT
TRDV3	TRDD3	TRDJ1	NA	CAFVGDTHTDKLIF	TGTGCCTTTGTGGGGGATACGCACACCGATAAACTCATCTTT
TRDV2	TRDD3	TRDJ3	large	CACDATGGSWDTRQMFF	TGTGCCTGTGACGCTACTGGGGGCTCCTGGGACACCCGACAGATGTTTTTC